What follows are 30 T cell receptor beta chains derived from one specimen sequenced in a study of shared clonotypes between healthy human individuals. The protocol was immunoSEQ multiplex PCR, while the TCRdb copy is restricted to in-frame clones and leaves out a portion. The repertoire consists of about 2.1 million clones, with around 93% occurring once and the leading ten covering less than 2%. Positively selected for CCR7, the CD45RO-negative cells used as naive CD8 cells excluded terminally differentiated effector memory CD45RA+ cells. Sequencing was performed on naive CD8+ T cells from PBMCs. These receptors were taken from a man younger than 35 in good health. Some clones in this sample may be carry-over from other donors' samples.

The chain is built from TRBV9 and TRBJ2-7, with unresolved D. This CDR3 has 16 residues. Trimming left V 0 bases short and J 4 bases short, with 17 bases between. CDR1 and CDR2 from the germline V gene are SGDLS and YYNGEE. The chain's CDR3 is CASSVEGGLGRYEQYF. The CDR3 DNA follows: TGTGCCAGCAGCGTAGAGGGCGGCTTAGGACGGTACGAGCAGTACTTC.

The chain carries TRBV27 and TRBJ1-4; D remains unclear. V was clipped by 4 bases and J by 5 bases, with 23 bases between them. This CDR3 comprises 18 residues. In germline, CDR1 is MNHEY, CDR2 SMNVEV (reference sequence). The CDR3 spells CASSSLLGPKRPNEKLFF. CDR3 nucleotide sequence: TGTGCCAGCAGTTCCCTCCTGGGTCCTAAGCGCCCGAATGAAAAACTGTTTTTT. Drawing the rest from reference TRBV27 and TRBJ1-4, the complete variable domain is EAQVTQNPRYLITVTGKKLTVTCSQNMNHEYMSWYRQDPGLGLRQIYYSMNVEVTDKGDVPEGYKVSRKEKRNFPLILESPSPNQTSLYFCASSSLLGPKRPNEKLFFGSGTQLSVL.

The chain has TRBV29-1 and TRBJ1-1, with D uncertain. The ends were cut back, 4 bases at V and 5 bases at J, with 14 bases in the middle. The germline V gene encodes CDR1 SQVTM and CDR2 ANQGSEA. The CDR3 runs 13 residues. CDR3 residues: CSVVPREDTEAFF. The CDR3 region has the DNA TGCAGCGTTGTTCCCCGGGAGGATACTGAAGCTTTCTTT.

CDR3 residues: CASSMVAGFHEQFF. The CDR3 nucleotides are TGTGCCAGTAGTATGGTAGCAGGGTTCCATGAGCAGTTCTTC. This chain links TRBV19 with TRBJ2-1; TRBD1 is a possible D gene (5 bases). Trimming left V 3 bases short and J 8 bases short, with 14 bases between. CDR1 is LNHDA and CDR2 is SQIVND in the germline V gene (reference sequence). The CDR3 sequence is 14 residues long.

The V gene is TRBV7-9, the J gene TRBJ2-2, with TRBD1 identical over 8 bases. Germline CDR1 reads SEHNR; CDR2 reads FQNEAQ (reference sequence). V dropped 5 bases and J dropped 5; count of bases not matched to a gene: 10. This CDR3 region has 16 residues. The CDR3 reads CASSPGQGIRTGELFF. CDR3 coding DNA: TGTGCCAGCAGCCCAGGACAGGGTATAAGGACCGGGGAGCTGTTTTTT.

V usage is TRBV7-9 and J usage is TRBJ2-5, with a tentative D call TRBD2 (5 bases). Trimming removed 2 bases at V and 3 bases at J, with 13 bases between. Germline V CDR1 and CDR2: SEHNR, FQNEAQ (reference sequence). The CDR3 covers 15 residues. The CDR3 sequence: CASSLRFPREETQYF. The CDR3 nucleotides read TGTGCCAGCAGCTTACGGTTCCCGCGGGAAGAGACCCAGTACTTC.

In the case of this clone: This CDR3 is also generated by other DNA sequences in the sample. This rearrangement joins TRBV19 to TRBJ2-7, with 8 bases identical to TRBD2. V was clipped by 3 bases and J by 0 bases; unmatched bases: 1. This CDR3 spans 14 amino acids. The V gene's germline CDR1 is LNHDA and CDR2 SQIVND (reference sequence). CDR3 bases: TGTGCCAGTAGTATCAGCGGGAGCTCCTACGAGCAGTACTTC. Its protein is CASSISGSSYEQYF.

The chain combines TRBV28 with TRBJ1-2; D is possibly TRBD1 (5 bases). The germline V and J ends were trimmed by 6 bases and 4 bases, with 12 bases remaining between them. Germline-derived CDR1 and CDR2 are MDHEN and SYDVKM. The CDR3 totals 13 residues. DNA of the CDR3: TGTGCCAGCAGCAAACAGGCGATCTATGGCTACACCTTC. It encodes CASSKQAIYGYTF.

V usage is TRBV4-3 and J usage is TRBJ1-3; a weak D match, TRBD1 (5 bases). The CDR3 is 14 amino acids. V shed 4 bases and J shed 7 bases, with 14 bases lying between them. CDR1 is LGHNA and CDR2 is YSLEER in the germline V gene. CDR3 in amino acids: CASSPTRDDNTIYF. CDR3 nucleotide sequence: TGCGCCAGCAGCCCCACCCGGGACGACAACACCATATATTTT.

This clone was seen more than once but under ten times. The rearrangement links TRBV6-5 to TRBJ2-1; D not resolved. The ends were cut back, 5 bases at V and 8 bases at J, with 7 bases in the middle. Germline CDR1 and CDR2: MNHEY and SVGAGI. The CDR3 runs 11 residues. The CDR3 coding sequence is TGTGCCAGCAGTCACCGGGATGAGCAGTTCTTC. Its protein product is CASSHRDEQFF.

The V gene is TRBV27, the J gene TRBJ2-1; 7 nucleotides match TRBD2. The CDR3 loop spans 16 amino acids. The junction had 9 bases not matched to a gene; V was cut back by 2 bases and J by 5 bases. CDR1 is MNHEY, CDR2 SMNVEV, per germline (reference sequence). The CDR3 DNA sequence: TGTGCCAGCAGTTTAATAGCGGGCGGGGAGGACAATGAGCAGTTCTTC. Translating it yields CASSLIAGGEDNEQFF.

The chain has TRBV27 and TRBJ2-7; a weak D match, TRBD2 (5 bases). This CDR3 is 15 amino acids long. Germline CDR1 reads MNHEY; CDR2 reads SMNVEV (reference sequence). The V and J ends lost 5 bases and 6 bases respectively, with 20 bases between them. CDR3 coding DNA: TGTGCCAGCAGTCCATCGCCCTGGGGAGCACGCGAGCAGTACTTC. Residues: CASSPSPWGAREQYF.

The V and J genes are TRBV10-3 and TRBJ1-3, with D unclear. The CDR3 consists of 13 residues. In germline, CDR1 is ENHRY, CDR2 SYGVKD. Trimming removed 7 bases at V and 0 bases at J, with 7 bases between. CDR3 nucleotide sequence: TGTGCCATCACTTCGAGCTCTGGAAACACCATATATTTT. This sequence encodes CAITSSSGNTIYF.

The gene calls are TRBV7-9 and TRBJ2-7; 7 bases are shared with TRBD2. CDR1 is SEHNR, CDR2 FQNEAQ, per germline (reference sequence). The CDR3 runs to 14 residues. The trim removed 1 base at V and 2 bases at J, leaving 2 bases unmatched. The CDR3, as DNA: TGTGCCAGCAGCTTAGGGGGGGGTCCCTACGAGCAGTACTTC. It yields the protein CASSLGGGPYEQYF. The entire variable domain, with the rest obtained from reference TRBV7-9 and TRBJ2-7, is as follows: DTGVSQNPRHKITKRGQNVTFRCDPISEHNRLYWYRQTLGQGPEFLTYFQNEAQLEKSRLLSDRFSAERPKGSFSTLEIQRTEQGDSAMYLCASSLGGGPYEQYFGPGTRLTVT.

CDR3: CASTLGLSYEQYF. CDR3 sequence (DNA): TGTGCCAGCACCTTGGGACTTTCCTACGAGCAGTACTTC. V gene TRBV28 combines with J gene TRBJ2-7, with a possible D match to TRBD2 (6 bases). Trimming left V 7 bases short and J 1 base short, with 11 bases between. The CDR3 is 13 residues long. CDR1 and CDR2 (germline): MDHEN, SYDVKM.

This clone was detected only once. This chain joins TRBV2 and TRBJ2-5, with a weak D call TRBD1 (6 bases). V lost 9 bases, J lost 3 bases, and 17 bases lay in between. This CDR3 is 14 amino acids long. The germline V gene has CDR1 SNHLY and CDR2 FYNNEI. As DNA, the CDR3 is TGTGCCAGTCTCAGGACAGAGGAGAAAGAGACCCAGTACTTC. This gives the protein CASLRTEEKETQYF. The variable domain in full, with the rest retrieved from reference TRBV2 and TRBJ2-5, is EPEVTQTPSHQVTQMGQEVILRCVPISNHLYFYWYRQILGQKVEFLVSFYNNEISEKSEIFDDQFSVERPDGSNFTLKIRSTKLEDSAMYFCASLRTEEKETQYFGPGTRLLVL.

DNA for the CDR3: TGTGCCAGCAGCTACCGCGGATGGACAGCGAACACCGGGGAGCTGTTTTTT. This codes for CASSYRGWTANTGELFF. This sequence joins TRBV4-2 and TRBJ2-2; maybe TRBD1 (6 bases). Germline assignment: CDR1 LGHNA and CDR2 YNFKEQ. The CDR3 spans 17 residues. Trimming took 5 bases from V and 0 from J, leaving 16 bases between them.

V is TRBV5-5 and J is TRBJ1-5; the match to TRBD1 covers 7 bases. Germline values: CDR1 SGHKS, CDR2 YYEKEE (reference sequence). The CDR3 totals 16 residues. The V gene end was trimmed by 2 bases and the J gene end by 0 bases; junction bases not matched to a gene: 5. The CDR3 spells CASSFSGGDSNQPQHF. In nucleotides, the CDR3 is TGTGCCAGCAGCTTTTCAGGGGGGGATAGCAATCAGCCCCAGCATTTT.

This chain links TRBV6-1 with TRBJ2-1; TRBD2 agrees at 10 bases. There are 21 residues in the CDR3. V trimming: 2 bases; J trimming: 3 bases; junction bases outside the gene matches: 19. Looked up from germline, CDR1 is MNHNS and CDR2 is SASEGT. CDR3 residues: CASSERMYFASGSGYYNEQFF. The CDR3 coding sequence is TGTGCCAGCAGTGAACGAATGTATTTTGCTAGCGGGAGTGGATACTACAATGAGCAGTTCTTC.

This chain links TRBV6-6 with TRBJ2-2; D is unclear. The germline CDR1 and CDR2 sequences are MNHNY and SVGAGI (reference sequence). This CDR3 contains 11 residues. Trimming took off 4 bases at V and 7 bases at J, with 4 bases between the two ends. In nucleotides, the CDR3 is TGTGCCAGCAGTTCTTTCGGGGAGCTGTTTTTT. Protein product: CASSSFGELFF.

The chain has TRBV7-9 and TRBJ2-7; D not resolved. V was pared by 4 bases and J by 4 bases, with 14 bases between. The CDR3 totals 14 residues. Germline lookup yields CDR1 SEHNR and CDR2 FQNEAQ (reference sequence). The CDR3 DNA is TGTGCCAGCAGCTCGGGCGGCCATGGGTACGAGCAGTACTTC. This sequence encodes CASSSGGHGYEQYF. Filled out from reference TRBV7-9 and TRBJ2-7, the complete variable domain reads DTGVSQNPRHKITKRGQNVTFRCDPISEHNRLYWYRQTLGQGPEFLTYFQNEAQLEKSRLLSDRFSAERPKGSFSTLEIQRTEQGDSAMYLCASSSGGHGYEQYFGPGTRLTVT.

This clone was recorded only once. The rearrangement uses TRBV5-1 and TRBJ1-2; TRBD1 matches 7 bases. Germline V gives CDR1 SGHRS, CDR2 YFSETQ. The CDR3 is 14 amino acids. V was pared by 3 bases and J by 4 bases, with 6 bases of the junction left unmatched. The CDR3 is CASSSRGAGYGYTF. In nucleotides, the CDR3 is TGCGCCAGCAGCTCCAGGGGGGCAGGCTATGGCTACACCTTC.

V gene TRBV7-9 combines with J gene TRBJ2-2; no clear D gene. This CDR3 spans 15 amino acids. Germline CDR1 SEHNR, CDR2 FQNEAQ (reference sequence). V was trimmed by 4 bases and J by 6 bases, leaving 15 bases between them. As DNA, the CDR3 is TGTGCCAGCAGCTCACCTACCCCACGGGCCGGGGAGCTGTTTTTT. Translating it yields CASSSPTPRAGELFF.

The J gene is TRBJ2-2, the V gene TRBV6-1, with 9 nucleotides matching TRBD2. The germline CDR1 and CDR2 sequences are MNHNS and SASEGT. CDR3 length: 14 residues. V lost 7 bases to trimming and J lost 9 bases; unmatched junction nucleotides: 9. The CDR3 nucleotides read TGTGCCAGCATTCCCTTAGCGGGAGTCCGGGAGCTGTTTTTT. Its translation: CASIPLAGVRELFF.

The chain recombines TRBV28 with TRBJ2-3, with TRBD2 matching 9 bases. Unmatched junction bases numbered 10, after V lost 8 bases and J lost 4 bases. Germline loops: CDR1 MDHEN, CDR2 SYDVKM. The CDR3 sequence is 15 residues long. The CDR3 nucleotides read TGTGCCAGCCGCTTAGCGGGAGTGGTTGCAGATACGCAGTATTTT. Translating it yields CASRLAGVVADTQYF.

CDR3 DNA sequence: TGCGCCAGCAGCACGGGGGACTACGAGCAGTACTTC. Its translation: CASSTGDYEQYF. This rearrangement joins TRBV5-1 to TRBJ2-7; tentatively, D is TRBD2 (6 bases). Trimming took 4 bases from V and 3 from J, leaving 8 bases between them. CDR1 is SGHRS and CDR2 is YFSETQ in the germline V gene. The CDR3 length is 12 residues.

CDR3 coding DNA: TGTGCCAGCAGCGGTCGTGCTGGGGGACTCTCCTACAATGAGCAGTTCTTC. It encodes CASSGRAGGLSYNEQFF. The chain links TRBV25-1 to TRBJ2-1; D possibly corresponds to TRBD2 (6 bases). The CDR3 covers 17 residues. Trimming took 6 bases from V and 0 from J, leaving 18 bases between them. Germline lookup yields CDR1 MGHDK and CDR2 SYGVNS.

The chain joins TRBV7-3 to TRBJ2-5; D is ambiguous. CDR3 size: 13 residues. Per germline, CDR1 SGHTA and CDR2 FQGTGA. Trimming left V 2 bases short and J 1 base short, with 5 bases between. CDR3 sequence: CASSLAVQETQYF. The DNA of the CDR3 is TGTGCCAGCAGCTTAGCGGTCCAAGAGACCCAGTACTTC.

The V and J genes are TRBV5-5 and TRBJ2-7; D possibly corresponds to TRBD1 (6 bases). The CDR3 is 20 residues long. The germline V gene encodes CDR1 SGHKS and CDR2 YYEKEE (reference sequence). Trimming stripped 4 bases from V and 0 bases from J, with 29 bases between. CDR3 region: CASSALHAIKRGDISYEQYF. CDR3 DNA sequence: TGTGCCAGCAGCGCCCTGCACGCTATAAAAAGAGGGGACATCTCCTACGAGCAGTACTTC.

The chain couples TRBV6-6 to TRBJ2-1, with 9 bases fitting TRBD2. The CDR3 totals 15 residues. V was pared by 6 bases and J by 0 bases, with 3 bases of the junction left unmatched. Germline assignment: CDR1 MNHNY and CDR2 SVGAGI (reference sequence). CDR3 nucleotide sequence: TGTGCCAGCAGCCGAGCGGGAGGCTCCTACAATGAGCAGTTCTTC. It codes for CASSRAGGSYNEQFF.